This T cell receptor (beta chain) was sequenced in a study of regulatory T cells in long-lasting Graves disease. This CDR3 is 12 amino acids long. Trimming cost V 7 bases and J 4 bases, with 8 bases left between them. Germline V lookup: CDR1 MNHNS, CDR2 SASEGT. Study-level results: The study found persistent patients shared more public clonotypes (over 2,500) than new patients (nearly 1,000). TRBV28, TRBJ1-2 and TRBJ2-5 were segments that persistent disease favored.

Indicated time point: persistent/refractory GD, antithyroid drugs over 5 years with positive TRAb. The TCR library was made from RNA that had been extracted from PBMCs in TRIzol. Guidelines of the American Thyroid Association were used to diagnose Graves' disease. A few counts support this clonotype. Its antigen remains unidentified. Library construction for TCR beta used iRepertoire HTBI primers and Arm-PCR of CDR3 regions. TCRdb used MiXCR to reprocess the multiplex PCR reads, holding one entry per CDR3 protein. This sample carries over 300,000 distinct CDR3 sequences, roughly a fifth of them seen once, and the ten largest clones take roughly 29%.

The specimen comprised peripheral blood mononuclear cells (PBMCs), sampled when the disease was refractory, from a patient treated with antithyroid drugs. The chain combines TRBV6-1 with TRBJ1-5; D unclear. This clonotype originated in a female donor with Graves disease. The CDR3, as DNA: TGTGCCAGCACCGAACCAAATCAGCCCCAGCATTTT. It specifies CASTEPNQPQHF.